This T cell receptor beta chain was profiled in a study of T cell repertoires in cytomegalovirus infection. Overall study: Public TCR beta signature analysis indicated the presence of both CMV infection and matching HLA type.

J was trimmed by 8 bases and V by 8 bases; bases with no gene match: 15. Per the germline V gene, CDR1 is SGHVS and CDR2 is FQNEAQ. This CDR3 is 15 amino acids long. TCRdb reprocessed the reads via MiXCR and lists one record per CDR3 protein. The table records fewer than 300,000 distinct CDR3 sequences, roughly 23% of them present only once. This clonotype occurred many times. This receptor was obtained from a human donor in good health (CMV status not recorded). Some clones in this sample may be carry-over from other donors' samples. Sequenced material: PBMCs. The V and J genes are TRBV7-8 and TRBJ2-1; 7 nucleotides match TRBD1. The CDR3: CASGPPGQLPHEQFF. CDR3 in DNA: TGTGCCAGCGGGCCGCCGGGACAGTTACCGCATGAGCAGTTCTTC.